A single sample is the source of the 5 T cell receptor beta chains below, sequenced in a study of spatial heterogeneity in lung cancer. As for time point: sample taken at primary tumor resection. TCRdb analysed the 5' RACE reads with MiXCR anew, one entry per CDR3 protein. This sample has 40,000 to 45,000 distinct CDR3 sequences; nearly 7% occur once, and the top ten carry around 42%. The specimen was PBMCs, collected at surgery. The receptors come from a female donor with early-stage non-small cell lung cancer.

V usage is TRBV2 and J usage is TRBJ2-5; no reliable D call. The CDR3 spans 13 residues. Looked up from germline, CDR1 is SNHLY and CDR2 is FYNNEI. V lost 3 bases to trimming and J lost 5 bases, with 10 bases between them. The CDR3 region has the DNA TGTGCCAGCAGTGAGAGTCTGGATGAGACCCAGTACTTC. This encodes CASSESLDETQYF.

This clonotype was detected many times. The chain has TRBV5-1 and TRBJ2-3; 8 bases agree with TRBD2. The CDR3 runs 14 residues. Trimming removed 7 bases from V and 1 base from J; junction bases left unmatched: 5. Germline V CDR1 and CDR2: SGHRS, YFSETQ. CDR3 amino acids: CASSGTRGTDTQYF. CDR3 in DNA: TGCGCCAGCTCAGGGACTAGAGGCACAGATACGCAGTATTTT.

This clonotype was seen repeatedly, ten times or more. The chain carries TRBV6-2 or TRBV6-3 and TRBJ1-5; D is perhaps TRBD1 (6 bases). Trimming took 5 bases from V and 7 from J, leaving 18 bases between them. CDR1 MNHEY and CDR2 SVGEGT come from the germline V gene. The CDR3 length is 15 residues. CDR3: CASSTTGLGSQPQHF. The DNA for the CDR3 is TGTGCCAGCAGTACCACAGGGTTGGGCAGCCAGCCCCAGCATTTT.

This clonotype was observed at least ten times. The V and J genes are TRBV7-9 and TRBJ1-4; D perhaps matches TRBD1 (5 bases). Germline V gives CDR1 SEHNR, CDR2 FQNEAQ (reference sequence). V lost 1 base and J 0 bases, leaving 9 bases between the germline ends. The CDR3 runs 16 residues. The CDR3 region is CASSLGDRTTNEKLFF. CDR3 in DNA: TGTGCCAGCAGCTTAGGGGACCGAACAACTAATGAAAAACTGTTTTTT.

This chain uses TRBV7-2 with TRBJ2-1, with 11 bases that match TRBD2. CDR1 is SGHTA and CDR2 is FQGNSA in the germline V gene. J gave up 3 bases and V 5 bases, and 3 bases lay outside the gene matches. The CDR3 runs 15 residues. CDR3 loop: CASSPSGGIYNEQFF. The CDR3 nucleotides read TGTGCCAGCAGCCCTAGCGGGGGGATCTACAATGAGCAGTTCTTC. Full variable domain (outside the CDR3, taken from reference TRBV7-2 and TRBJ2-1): GAGVSQSPSNKVTEKGKDVELRCDPISGHTALYWYRQSLGQGLEFLIYFQGNSAPDKSGLPSDRFSAERTGGSVSTLTIQRTQQEDSAVYLCASSPSGGIYNEQFFGPGTRLTVL.